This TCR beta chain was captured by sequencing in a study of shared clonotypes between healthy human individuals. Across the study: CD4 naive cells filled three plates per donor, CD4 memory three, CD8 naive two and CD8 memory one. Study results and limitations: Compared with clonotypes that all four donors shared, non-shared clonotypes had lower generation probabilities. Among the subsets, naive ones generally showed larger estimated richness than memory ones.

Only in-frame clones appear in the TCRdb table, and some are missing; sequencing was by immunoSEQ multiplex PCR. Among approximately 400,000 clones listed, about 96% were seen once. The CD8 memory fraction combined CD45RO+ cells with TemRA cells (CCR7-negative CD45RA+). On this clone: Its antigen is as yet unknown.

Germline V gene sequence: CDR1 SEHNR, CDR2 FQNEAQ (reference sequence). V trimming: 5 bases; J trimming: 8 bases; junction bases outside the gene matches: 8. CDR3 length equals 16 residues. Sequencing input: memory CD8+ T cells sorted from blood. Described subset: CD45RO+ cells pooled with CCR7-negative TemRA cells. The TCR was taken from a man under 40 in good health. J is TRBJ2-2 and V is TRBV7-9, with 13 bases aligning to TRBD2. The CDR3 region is CASSQIGLAGAGELFF. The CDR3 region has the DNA TGTGCCAGCAGCCAAATCGGACTAGCGGGAGCGGGGGAGCTGTTTTTT. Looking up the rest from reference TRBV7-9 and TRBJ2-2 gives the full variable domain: DTGVSQNPRHKITKRGQNVTFRCDPISEHNRLYWYRQTLGQGPEFLTYFQNEAQLEKSRLLSDRFSAERPKGSFSTLEIQRTEQGDSAMYLCASSQIGLAGAGELFFGEGSRLTVL.